These 32 T cell receptor beta chains came from one sample sequenced in a study of blood T cell repertoires in COVID-19. Profiling relied on immunoSEQ multiplex PCR, and the TCRdb table lists in-frame clones only, not all of them. This sample has hundreds of thousands of clones, with around 80% found just once. What was sequenced was peripheral blood. The source of these receptors is a woman in her 40s with active or convalescent COVID-19.

The CDR3 region has the DNA TGTGCCAGTAGTGTTACGGGGGGGCTCTCCTACAATGAGCAGTTCTTC. Translated: CASSVTGGLSYNEQFF. The chain carries TRBV19 and TRBJ2-1, with TRBD2 identical over 8 bases. V lost 5 bases, J lost 0 bases, and 6 bases stayed unmatched. The CDR3 length is 16 residues. Germline V CDR1 and CDR2: LNHDA, SQIVND (reference sequence).

V and J are TRBV5-4 and TRBJ1-5, with 10 bases that match TRBD1. V was clipped by 10 bases and J by 7 bases; unmatched bases: 17. Germline loops: CDR1 SGHNT, CDR2 YYREEE (reference sequence). The CDR3 loop spans 16 amino acids. The CDR3 sequence: CAGPAATGGVSQPQHF. As DNA, the CDR3 is TGTGCCGGCCCCGCGGCGACAGGGGGCGTTTCGCAGCCCCAGCATTTT.

This chain connects TRBV7-2 to TRBJ1-2, with no clear D. The V end was cut by 1 base, the J end by 0 bases, with 9 bases between. The CDR3 consists of 15 residues. CDR1 SGHTA and CDR2 FQGNSA come from the germline V gene. The CDR3 protein is CASSLDRSTNYGYTF. The CDR3 DNA sequence: TGTGCCAGCAGCTTAGATAGATCTACTAACTATGGCTACACCTTC.

The chain uses TRBV5-1 and TRBJ1-6, with D possibly TRBD1 on 5 matching bases. V was clipped by 4 bases and J by 5 bases, with 13 bases between them. The CDR3 is 15 amino acids. Germline-derived CDR1 and CDR2 are SGHRS and YFSETQ. The chain's CDR3 is CASSADILDNSPLHF. The CDR3 DNA reads TGCGCCAGCAGCGCGGACATATTGGATAATTCACCCCTCCACTTT.

The rearrangement uses TRBV19 and TRBJ1-2, with TRBD1 matching 10 bases. Germline CDR1 reads LNHDA; CDR2 reads SQIVND (reference sequence). V was clipped by 7 bases and J by 4 bases; unmatched bases: 9. CDR3 length equals 15 residues. This CDR3 reads CASTASTGGVYGYTF. The CDR3 nucleotides read TGTGCCAGTACCGCCTCGACAGGGGGCGTCTATGGCTACACCTTC.

V usage is TRBV28 and J usage is TRBJ2-1, with a weak D call TRBD2 (5 bases). Germline V gene data show CDR1 as MDHEN and CDR2 as SYDVKM. The CDR3 extends over 16 amino acids. V shed 6 bases and J shed 4 bases, with 19 bases lying between them. CDR3 in amino acids: CASSGSASGKYNEQFF. CDR3 nucleotide sequence: TGTGCCAGCAGCGGGTCGGCGAGCGGAAAATACAATGAGCAGTTCTTC. The variable domain in full, with the rest retrieved from reference TRBV28 and TRBJ2-1, is DVKVTQSSRYLVKRTGEKVFLECVQDMDHENMFWYRQDPGLGLRLIYFSYDVKMKEKGDIPEGYSVSREKKERFSLILESASTNQTSMYLCASSGSASGKYNEQFFGPGTRLTVL.

V gene TRBV7-3 combines with J gene TRBJ2-5; a possible D gene is TRBD1 (6 bases). The CDR3 length is 14 residues. Germline CDR1 is SGHTA and CDR2 is FQGTGA. Trimming left V 2 bases short and J 2 bases short, with 9 bases between. The CDR3 nucleotides read TGTGCCAGCAGCTTAGGGGGCGCTCAAGAGACCCAGTACTTC. Protein product: CASSLGGAQETQYF. The full variable domain, its missing parts supplied by reference TRBV7-3 and TRBJ2-5, is GAGVSQTPSNKVTEKGKYVELRCDPISGHTALYWYRQSLGQGPEFLIYFQGTGAADDSGLPNDRFFAVRPEGSVSTLKIQRTERGDSAVYLCASSLGGAQETQYFGPGTRLLVL.

The rearrangement joins TRBV28 to TRBJ2-5; 9 bases line up with TRBD2. V shed 6 bases, J shed 4 bases, and the junction held 9 bases outside the gene matches. Germline CDR1 and CDR2: MDHEN and SYDVKM. This CDR3 has 15 residues. This chain's CDR3 is CASSLGGGATETQYF. For the CDR3, the DNA is TGTGCCAGCAGCCTTGGCGGGGGGGCGACAGAGACCCAGTACTTC.

This chain uses TRBV11-3 with TRBJ2-1; D is perhaps TRBD2 (6 bases). Trimming took off 5 bases at V and 7 bases at J, with 18 bases between the two ends. Germline-derived CDR1 and CDR2 are SGHNT and YENEEA. The CDR3 extends over 15 amino acids. CDR3 in amino acids: CASSPSTGVYNEQFF. CDR3 bases: TGTGCCAGCAGCCCGTCCACGGGGGTGTATAATGAGCAGTTCTTC.

The chain uses TRBV4-1 and TRBJ1-6; D possibly corresponds to TRBD1 (6 bases). This CDR3 spans 16 amino acids. In germline, CDR1 is MGHRA, CDR2 YSYEKL. The germline V and J ends were trimmed by 1 base and 7 bases, with 14 bases remaining between them. CDR3 in amino acids: CASSQVRQGRNSPLHF. CDR3 DNA: TGCGCCAGCAGCCAAGTCCGGCAGGGGAGAAATTCACCCCTCCACTTT.

The chain is built from TRBV10-3 and TRBJ2-3; 7 bases line up with TRBD1. Germline values: CDR1 ENHRY, CDR2 SYGVKD. There are 15 residues in the CDR3. V shed 6 bases and J 1 base; nucleotides not matched to a gene: 7. CDR3 nucleotides: TGTGCCATCAGGAGTAATACAGGGGGCACAGATACGCAGTATTTT. It translates to CAIRSNTGGTDTQYF.

The chain has TRBV2 and TRBJ2-3, with TRBD1 identical over 9 bases. The CDR3 extends over 14 amino acids. The V segment lost 11 bases and the J segment 0 bases; nucleotides outside the gene matches: 6. In germline, CDR1 is SNHLY, CDR2 FYNNEI. In DNA form, the CDR3 reads TGTGCCGGAAGGACAGGGGTTAGCACAGATACGCAGTATTTT. Its protein product is CAGRTGVSTDTQYF. Based on the CDR3 plus reference TRBV2 and TRBJ2-3, the full variable domain is EPEVTQTPSHQVTQMGQEVILRCVPISNHLYFYWYRQILGQKVEFLVSFYNNEISEKSEIFDDQFSVERPDGSNFTLKIRSTKLEDSAMYFCAGRTGVSTDTQYFGPGTRLTVL.

The rearrangement joins TRBV9 to TRBJ2-5, with D possibly TRBD1 on 6 matching bases. The germline gives CDR1 SGDLS, CDR2 YYNGEE. V was pared by 0 bases and J by 6 bases, with 18 bases between. The CDR3 covers 16 residues. The CDR3, as DNA: TGTGCCAGCAGCGTAGGGATCCGGGACAACTCTAAGACCCAGTACTTC. This encodes CASSVGIRDNSKTQYF.

V is TRBV5-4 and J is TRBJ2-5; D is perhaps TRBD2 (5 bases). V shed 5 bases and J shed 7 bases, with 15 bases lying between them. This CDR3 is 13 amino acids long. Germline-derived CDR1 and CDR2 are SGHNT and YYREEE (reference sequence). For the CDR3, the DNA is TGTGCCAGCAGTCGAGACTTCCGGGGGACCCAGTACTTC. Its translation is CASSRDFRGTQYF. Filled out from reference TRBV5-4 and TRBJ2-5, the complete variable domain reads ETGVTQSPTHLIKTRGQQVTLRCSSQSGHNTVSWYQQALGQGPQFIFQYYREEENGRGNFPPRFSGLQFPNYSSELNVNALELDDSALYLCASSRDFRGTQYFGPGTRLLVL.

The chain combines TRBV7-9 with TRBJ1-1; 9 bases agree with TRBD1. Germline lookup yields CDR1 SEHNR and CDR2 FQNEAQ (reference sequence). The junction had 4 bases not matched to a gene; V was cut back by 6 bases and J by 5 bases. The CDR3 is 13 residues long. The CDR3 sequence: CASSSDRGTEAFF. The CDR3 DNA is TGTGCCAGCAGTTCCGACAGGGGGACTGAAGCTTTCTTT.

This clone was recorded once. The rearrangement uses TRBV11-2 and TRBJ2-4, with TRBD2 matching over 15 bases. The J segment lost 1 base and the V segment lost 5 bases, leaving 9 bases of the junction unmatched. Germline CDR1 is SGHAT and CDR2 is FQNNGV. The CDR3 has 19 amino acids. The CDR3 here is CASSPGTSGGTRAKNIQYF. The CDR3 DNA sequence: TGTGCCAGCAGCCCAGGGACTAGCGGGGGGACCCGGGCCAAAAACATTCAGTACTTC.

The V call is TRBV19, the J call TRBJ1-6, with D maybe TRBD1 (5 bases). CDR1 LNHDA and CDR2 SQIVND come from the germline V gene (reference sequence). V lost 3 bases, J lost 7 bases, and 10 bases lay in between. This CDR3 has 14 amino acids. The CDR3 sequence: CASSIAQANSPLHF. CDR3 nucleotide sequence: TGTGCCAGTAGTATTGCACAGGCAAATTCACCCCTCCACTTT.

This clone came up a few times. The V and J genes are TRBV3-1 (or the pseudogene TRBV3-2) and TRBJ1-1, with D uncertain. Germline assignment: CDR1 LGHDT and CDR2 YNNKEL (reference sequence). The CDR3 spans 15 residues. V was cut by 1 base and J by 0 bases, with 9 bases left in between. CDR3 in amino acids: CASSQGYQVNTEAFF. CDR3 in DNA: TGTGCCAGCAGCCAAGGGTATCAGGTGAACACTGAAGCTTTCTTT.

The CDR3 bases are TGTGCCAGCAGCTCTAGACCGGTGGGACAGGGTACCACTGAAGCTTTCTTT. This codes for CASSSRPVGQGTTEAFF. The chain carries TRBV7-3 and TRBJ1-1; 9 nucleotides align to TRBD1. V trimming: 4 bases; J trimming: 4 bases; junction bases outside the gene matches: 13. CDR3 length: 17 residues. Germline V gene lookup returns CDR1 SGHTA and CDR2 FQGTGA.

In this sample, this clone turned up a few times. V gene TRBV5-6 combines with J gene TRBJ2-1; the match to TRBD1 covers 9 bases. Germline CDR1 and CDR2: SGHDT and YYEEEE. CDR3 length equals 14 residues. Trimming took 3 bases from V and 9 from J; bases not matched to a gene: 7. The CDR3 DNA sequence: TGTGCCAGCAGCTACGGACAGGGGTGGAGTGAGCAGTTCTTC. Translation gives CASSYGQGWSEQFF.

The chain carries TRBV5-6 and TRBJ1-1; D is unresolved. Trimming cost V 9 bases and J 5 bases, with 17 bases left between them. The CDR3 extends over 13 amino acids. The germline gives CDR1 SGHDT, CDR2 YYEEEE. The CDR3 nucleotides read TGTGCCACCATAGGGTCGGGATCGACTGAAGCTTTCTTT. This sequence encodes CATIGSGSTEAFF.

This clone was seen once. The rearrangement links TRBV18 to TRBJ2-6; 7 nucleotides agree with TRBD1. CDR3 length: 17 residues. Trimming at V came to 0 bases and at J to 1 base, leaving 3 bases not matched to a gene. Germline V gives CDR1 KGHSH, CDR2 LQKENI. The CDR3 is CASSPPRGTSGANVLTF. For the CDR3, the DNA is TGTGCCAGCTCACCACCCAGGGGGACATCTGGGGCCAACGTCCTGACTTTC.

The gene calls are TRBV7-2 and TRBJ2-3, with D possibly matching TRBD2 (5 bases). Trimming cost V 4 bases and J 4 bases, with 15 bases left between them. From germline, CDR1 is SGHTA and CDR2 FQGNSA. This CDR3 comprises 15 residues. Written as DNA, the CDR3 is TGTGCCAGCAGCTCGAGCGGTCTCAGCTCAGATACGCAGTATTTT. As protein: CASSSSGLSSDTQYF.

This chain joins TRBV14 and TRBJ2-5; D is unresolved. V was pared by 0 bases and J by 9 bases, with 14 bases between. The CDR3 runs to 14 residues. CDR1 and CDR2 (germline): SGHDN, FVKESK. This CDR3 reads CASSQDMTPMAQYF. The CDR3 bases are TGTGCCAGCAGCCAAGATATGACTCCCATGGCCCAGTACTTC.

CDR3 nucleotide sequence: TGTGCCAGCAGTACAGCGAACACCGGGGAGCTGTTTTTT. Translated, it gives CASSTANTGELFF. The chain joins TRBV9 to TRBJ2-2; D not resolved. Trimming took off 5 bases at V and 0 bases at J, with 5 bases between the two ends. This CDR3 is 13 amino acids long. From germline, CDR1 is SGDLS and CDR2 YYNGEE. Combining the CDR3 with reference TRBV9 and TRBJ2-2 gives the whole variable domain DSGVTQTPKHLITATGQRVTLRCSPRSGDLSVYWYQQSLDQGLQFLIQYYNGEERAKGNILERFSAQQFPDLHSELNLSSLELGDSALYFCASSTANTGELFFGEGSRLTVL.

For the CDR3, the DNA is TGTGCCAGCAGGACGGACTTGCGAGCTTTCTTT. The encoded protein is CASRTDLRAFF. The chain couples TRBV12-3 or TRBV12-4 to TRBJ1-1; D unresolved. The CDR3 is 11 amino acids. The V gene lost 6 bases and the J gene lost 10 bases, with 12 bases spanning the gap.

This chain uses TRBV7-3 with TRBJ2-3, with 13 bases lining up with TRBD2. The CDR3 length is 18 residues. V lost 0 bases to trimming and J lost 1 base; unmatched junction nucleotides: 4. Germline V gene sequence: CDR1 SGHTA, CDR2 FQGTGA. CDR3 residues: CASSLTPGLAGGTDTQYF. CDR3 nucleotide sequence: TGTGCCAGCAGCTTAACACCCGGACTAGCGGGAGGCACAGATACGCAGTATTTT. The full variable domain, in which reference TRBV7-3 and TRBJ2-3 provide the parts outside the CDR3, is GAGVSQTPSNKVTEKGKYVELRCDPISGHTALYWYRQSLGQGPEFLIYFQGTGAADDSGLPNDRFFAVRPEGSVSTLKIQRTERGDSAVYLCASSLTPGLAGGTDTQYFGPGTRLTVL.

The chain has TRBV6-5 and TRBJ1-2; D not resolved. Trimming removed 6 bases from V and 4 bases from J, with 15 bases in between. The CDR3 has 14 amino acids. Germline CDR1 is MNHEY and CDR2 is SVGAGI. Here the CDR3 DNA reads TGTGCCAGCAGCCAATCCCCCCCGGGCTATGGCTACACCTTC. It specifies CASSQSPPGYGYTF.

This clone was picked up one time. The genes are TRBV3-1 (or the pseudogene TRBV3-2) and TRBJ2-2; TRBD1 might be the D (5 bases). This CDR3 is 16 amino acids long. Germline V gene lookup returns CDR1 LGHDT and CDR2 YNNKEL (reference sequence). Trimming took 2 bases from V and 2 from J, leaving 12 bases between them. The CDR3 reads CASSQLRQLNTGELFF. As DNA, the CDR3 is TGTGCCAGCAGCCAATTACGACAGTTAAACACCGGGGAGCTGTTTTTT.

This clone was found once. The chain recombines TRBV5-1 with TRBJ1-4, with D perhaps TRBD1 (6 bases). Trimming shortened V by 2 bases and J by 5 bases, and 13 bases separated the two germline ends. This CDR3 spans 15 amino acids. From germline, CDR1 is SGHRS and CDR2 YFSETQ. The CDR3 spells CASSLLQGLNEKLFF. In nucleotides, the CDR3 is TGCGCCAGCAGCTTACTACAGGGTCTCAATGAAAAACTGTTTTTT.

CDR3 nucleotide sequence: TGTGCCAGTAGTATTGGAGGTCTAGCACAAGAGACCCAGTACTTC. This encodes CASSIGGLAQETQYF. V gene TRBV19 combines with J gene TRBJ2-5; weak D call: TRBD2 (5 bases). The CDR3 has 15 residues. Germline V CDR1 and CDR2: LNHDA, SQIVND (reference sequence). V was shortened by 3 bases and J by 2 bases, with 13 bases between the two germline ends.

The rearrangement links TRBV19 to TRBJ1-4, with 7 bases matching TRBD1. Germline V lookup: CDR1 LNHDA, CDR2 SQIVND (reference sequence). The CDR3 has 16 amino acids. V dropped 7 bases and J dropped 1; count of bases not matched to a gene: 9. The DNA for the CDR3 is TGTGCCAGTACAAGACAGGGAGTTGTAACTAATGAAAAACTGTTTTTT. Its protein product is CASTRQGVVTNEKLFF.